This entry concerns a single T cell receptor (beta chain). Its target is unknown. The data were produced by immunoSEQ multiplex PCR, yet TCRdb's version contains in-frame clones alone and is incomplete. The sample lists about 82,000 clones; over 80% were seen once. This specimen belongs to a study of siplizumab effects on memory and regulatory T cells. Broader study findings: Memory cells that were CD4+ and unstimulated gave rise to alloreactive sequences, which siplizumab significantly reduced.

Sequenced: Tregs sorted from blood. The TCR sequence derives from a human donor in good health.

The CDR3 bases are TGTGCCAGCAGCTTAGAATTTGTCCGCCAAGAGACCCAGTACTTC. This translates into CASSLEFVRQETQYF. The rearrangement uses TRBV7-2 and TRBJ2-5; D gene ambiguous. The germline V and J ends were trimmed by 1 base and 1 base, with 10 bases remaining between them. CDR1 is SGHTA and CDR2 is FQGNSA in the germline V gene. This CDR3 has 15 amino acids.